This record covers a single T cell receptor beta chain. Its antigen specificity is not known. Base qualities are not provided; no much larger clone lies one nucleotide away. The data derive from a study of cytomegalovirus exposure and HLA in healthy donors (dated by TCRdb to the late 2010s). In terms of the full investigation: An earlier analysis of several hundred of the donors reported 276 Gb of sequence data and about 120 million unique TCR beta sequences obtained from about 179 million T cells. Approximately 310 gigabases of sequencing data and tens of millions of unique TCR sequences were included in an early release covering about 600 HLA-typed donors. Of the roughly 410 genotyped donors, 80% to 90% were placed in the genetic ancestry cluster associated with self-reported Caucasian donors. The study aimed to test whether signatures of past pathogen exposure could be identified by cataloging public T cell receptors. The study profiled the T cell repertoires of fewer than 850 subjects by immunosequencing and related them to cytomegalovirus serostatus. Along with the roughly 700-subject first cohort, a separate validation cohort of 120 different subjects was used. To predict cytomegalovirus infection status, the study brought together high-throughput TCR immunosequencing, statistical association of individual TCRs with disease status, and machine learning. In a later analysis, previously published TCR beta repertoires from several hundred donors were re-analyzed and high-resolution HLA genotyping was added so that TCR occurrence patterns could be studied. In the later analysis, no new phenotypic data were used to find candidate immune exposures; instead, reliance was placed on TCR beta sequences and their occurrence across donors. In an earlier analysis of roughly 600 of the donors, high-throughput TCR beta sequencing was used to judge whether each TCR beta V gene segment behaved as functional or pseudogenic. Donor age, sex, ethnicity and CMV serostatus were compiled together with the repertoire data. A later genetic analysis used genome-wide SNP genotypes for about 60% of the roughly 700 donors, treating that subset as a discovery cohort. All discovery cohort repertoires had been generated using a single sequencing platform. HLA typing included class I and class II loci at four-digit resolution. The number of typed donors differed by locus: 629-630 for A, B, C, DRB1 and DQB1; roughly 510 for DQA1; 606 for DPA1; and approximately 450 for DPB1. A few DR-DQ haplotypes were treated as single units for association and clustering because of strong linkage in the cohort. Among some 400 genotyped donors of the cohort, an average of around 240,000 unique TCR beta nucleotide sequences was sequenced per donor, of which roughly 17% were non-productive. Findings and caveats that apply to the study as a whole: A later analysis found that TCR association rates varied across HLA loci, with DRB1 alleles showing the most associated TCRs and HLA-C alleles the fewest. Only TCR beta chains were sequenced in this cohort, and the absence of alpha or paired-chain data limited detectable features. In a later analysis, some 17,000 TCR beta sequences were associated with specific HLA alleles at a false discovery rate of 0.05. Correlated functional status among segregating V segments might be attributable to linkage disequilibrium, but an unknown experimental factor could not be ruled out. A total of fewer than 200 TCR beta chains were listed by the study as associated with cytomegalovirus. In a later genetic analysis, a missense DCLRE1C variant was associated with V-gene and J-gene trimming of TCR beta chains, and the association was replicated in an independent cohort. Most TCR sequences were observed very rarely across donors, whereas some public TCRs were present in many individuals. According to a later analysis, most CMV-associated TCR beta chains appeared to be HLA-restricted, and the HLA associations seemed to be driven largely by CMV exposure. In an earlier analysis of about 600 of the donors, most TCR beta V segments appeared in productive rearrangements about 90% or about 30% of the time, broadly matching IMGT annotations. A cluster of highly shared sequence variants was judged likely to represent a technical artifact of the sequencing pipeline. Immune exposure information for the cohort was limited to CMV serostatus. It was suggested by the authors that the approach could potentially be generalized to other disease states and immunological phenotypes. HLA typing was unavailable for some donors at each locus, so association tests used only the typed subset. In vitro tests confirmed that a few of the cytomegalovirus-associated TCR beta chains recognize cytomegalovirus antigens. The earlier analysis of 450 to 700 of the donors excluded 15 to 20 rarely observed V segments, including chromosome 9 orphons, because counts were too low. A later analysis found that HLA-associated TCR beta chains were more clonally expanded and had lower generation probabilities than equally common non-associated chains. A later genetic analysis reported fewer N-insertions in productive TCRs among donors in an Asian-associated ancestry cluster than the roughly 640-donor mean. The classifier was reported to diagnose cytomegalovirus status with high specificity and sensitivity in both the original and validation cohorts. In a later analysis, several top co-occurrence clusters were reported to appear linked to parvovirus B19, influenza, CMV and Epstein-Barr virus. Roughly uniform sequencing depth across donors was assumed in presence/absence analyses, although this assumption may not hold. A further reported finding was that TCR beta sequences accurately predicted the HLA-A and HLA-B alleles for most subjects in the first cohort. When HLA alleles, especially DR and DQ, strongly co-occurred, TCR associations were difficult to assign to individual alleles.

Libraries were prepared through the immunoSEQ multiplex PCR assay. A mixture of 60 forward primers for TCR Vbeta segments and 13 reverse primers for TCR Jbeta segments was used in the multiplex PCR. Amplification of the CDR3 region of rearranged TCR beta genes was performed with a multiplex PCR assay on genomic DNA. On the Illumina HiSeq System, the amplified TCR beta libraries were sequenced as 87-base-pair reads. The authors processed their data as follows. A later analysis tallied roughly 78 million unique TCR beta chains across the 700 or so repertoires, and 10 million to 11 million of those chains were shared by two or more donors. Raw reads were error-corrected and collapsed into unique sequences by a nearest-neighbor algorithm in which closely related sequences were merged to remove PCR and sequencing errors. CDR3 sequences were aligned to IMGT reference sequences to assign V, D and J gene segments. For a sequence to be retained, a match of at least six nucleotides was required to both a V gene segment and a J gene segment. Rearrangements were called productive when the CDR3 lacked stop codons and stayed in frame with V and J; all others were non-productive. Following IMGT convention, CDR3 was defined as the stretch from the second conserved V-encoded cysteine to the conserved J-encoded phenylalanine. The earlier analysis of 450 to 750 of the donors excluded any sequence lacking an unambiguous match to a single V gene segment. In an earlier analysis of 587 of the donors, V segments were called functional above 56.7% productive rearrangements and were called segregating when the between-donor standard deviation exceeded 5%. A statistical classification framework was built to diagnose cytomegalovirus status from the catalog of TCR beta chain sequences. In a later analysis, TCR nucleotide sequences were compared against IMGT/GENE-DB human TR gene sequences so that V and J genes could be assigned. In a later analysis, CDR3 sequences and most-parsimonious VDJ recombination scenarios were assigned using the TCRdist pipeline. In a later analysis, each TCR beta chain was defined by its CDR3 amino acid sequence together with its V-gene family, and reads lacking a unique V-gene family were excluded. In a later analysis, 450 to 600 highly shared, low-generation-probability nucleotide sequences were removed to address suspected cross-contamination and a sequencing artifact. A later analysis calculated a clonal expansion index for each public chain from normalized within-repertoire ranks of inferred template counts. Generation probabilities in a later analysis came from a VDJ recombination model fitted to out-of-frame rearrangements, and those results were checked against IGoR. In a later analysis, TCR-TCR, TCR-HLA and TCR-CMV co-occurrence was scored with hypergeometric tests, and a repertoire-size bias correction was applied to TCR pairs. To estimate false discovery rates, a later analysis permuted the HLA or CMV assignments 20 times. A later analysis grouped co-occurring TCRs with DBSCAN, adding TCRdist sequence similarity when clustering within HLA-allele-positive subsets. Repertoires with fewer than 30,000 or more than 120,000 public chains were left out of co-occurrence clustering, as were five repertoires with anomalous nucleotide sharing. The clones in this table, taken by TCRdb from immuneACCESS, are in-frame only. Not every clone is retained; where verified, under half of the shortfall comes from an unresolved V gene, and the cause of the rest is unknown. For V, J and clone size, that table is used; D and trimming come from the DNA. The sample yields about 140,000 clones; approximately 80% were counted once. Jointly, the top ten make up roughly 2.4% of the sample.

In total, approximately 610 healthy bone marrow donors made up the cohort. All cohort members were sampled while nominally healthy, although unrecorded immune exposures were likely present. The donor tested CMV seropositive and was one of the 289 seropositive cohort members. Each donor provided a peripheral blood sample, and peripheral blood mononuclear cells were used for TCR beta sequencing. The Qiagen DNeasy Blood Extraction Kit was used to extract genomic DNA from the blood cell samples. This TCR came from a woman in her late teens or twenties in good health and CMV-seropositive. The sequenced material came from PBMCs.

The CDR3 sequence is CASRLPGQGVNGYTF. The bases read TGCGCCAGCAGGCTCCCGGGACAGGGGGTAAATGGCTACACCTTC. The sequence links TRBV5-1 to TRBJ1-2, and 11 junction bases match TRBD1. Measured from the cysteine to the phenylalanine, the CDR3 is 15 residues long. Of all the DNA, just the CDR3 is kept, 45 bases in frame from base 1. From V the trimming removes 5 bases and from J it removes 6 bases, while the gene matches leave 9 bases of the junction unaccounted for. Sequences SGHRS (CDR1) and YFSETQ (CDR2) are obtained from the germline V gene.